The entry below describes one TCR beta chain. The antigen remains undetermined. Using its own MiXCR run on the 5' RACE reads, TCRdb lists one record per CDR3 protein. In the table there are 250,000 to 300,000 distinct CDR3 sequences, about 17% of which are singletons. The CDR3 runs 17 residues. Germline CDR1 and CDR2: MGHDK and SYGVNS. With 4 bases removed from V and 2 bases from J, the gap between germline ends came to 18 bases. These data are taken from a study of T-cell memory formation after mild COVID-19. The study, taken as a whole, reports: The authors left the SARS-CoV-2 specificity of second-wave clones peaking on day 37 unconfirmed. From day 15 to 85, contracting clones were balanced between CD4 and CD8, whereas later expanders leaned toward CD4+.

Sequencing was performed on PBMCs or a T cell subset sorted from them (not recorded which). The receptor's source is a man in his late teens or twenties who had mild COVID-19 (a few samples of this study predate the infection). Cell type and time point are not known. The chain recombines TRBV25-1 with TRBJ2-1, with D perhaps matching TRBD1 (6 bases). The CDR3 DNA reads TGTGCCAGCAGTGCAGGGCCGAACAGGGCCCCCTACAATGAGCAGTTCTTC. Protein sequence: CASSAGPNRAPYNEQFF.